These 4 T cell receptor beta chains were all obtained from the same sample, sequenced in a study of blood T cells in healthy people across ages. Sample-barcoded 5' priming and a J-beta primer mix drove a second PCR of about 6 to 12 cycles. In TCRdb, the 5' RACE reads were re-called with MiXCR into one record per CDR3 protein. The table records about 720,000 distinct CDR3 sequences, approximately 25% of them present only once. These records were also assigned to another study, of T cells of mothers and their children.

Sequencing was performed on blood. The receptors stem from a boy between 10 and 17 years old in good health.

The genes are TRBV15 and TRBJ2-3; 8 nucleotides align to TRBD2. This CDR3 has 16 amino acids. Germline V CDR1 and CDR2: LNHNV, YYDKDF (reference sequence). The J segment lost 3 bases and the V segment lost 2 bases, leaving 7 bases of the junction unmatched. The CDR3 DNA reads as TGTGCCACCAGCAGAAGACTAGCGACTAGTACAGATACGCAGTATTTT. Translated: CATSRRLATSTDTQYF.

This clonotype was seen a handful of times. This sequence joins TRBV13 and TRBJ1-5, with 8 bases fitting TRBD1. The CDR3 sequence is 17 residues long. Germline V gene sequence: CDR1 PRHDT, CDR2 FYEKMQ (reference sequence). Trimming removed 4 bases from V and 4 bases from J; junction bases left unmatched: 12. CDR3 nucleotide sequence: TGTGCCAGCAGCTACCGTCCCGGGACAGGACCTAATCAGCCCCAGCATTTT. Translated: CASSYRPGTGPNQPQHF.

This clonotype occurred a few times. The rearrangement links TRBV12-3 or TRBV12-4 to TRBJ2-5; the D call may be TRBD1 or TRBD2 (5 bases each). The CDR3 is 13 residues long. Trimming pared 6 bases from V and 5 bases from J, leaving 13 bases between. The CDR3 DNA follows: TGTGCCAGCAGGAGGGACGTGTTGGAGACCCAGTACTTC. As protein: CASRRDVLETQYF.

This clonotype was detected only a few times. The gene calls are TRBV2 and TRBJ2-2, with a weak D call TRBD1 (6 bases). From germline, CDR1 is SNHLY and CDR2 FYNNEI. The CDR3 runs 15 residues. The V end lost 8 bases, the J end lost 6 bases, and 19 bases lay between the germline ends. This CDR3 reads CASLRSRGGPGELFF. CDR3 bases: TGTGCCAGCCTCCGAAGCAGGGGCGGTCCCGGGGAGCTGTTTTTT.